This T cell receptor (beta chain) was found in a study of blood T cell repertoires in COVID-19. Per the study methods: Cell counts per sample came from amplifying reference gene primers. Method: immunoSEQ multiplex PCR; TCRdb's copy keeps in-frame clones and lacks some. That table gives V, J and clone size, and the DNA gave D and trimming. The table shows about 300,000 clones, with under 90% occurring only once. Germline assignment: CDR1 MNHEY and CDR2 SVGAGI. V was shortened by 8 bases and J by 3 bases, with 16 bases between the two germline ends. This CDR3 spans 14 amino acids. This chain links TRBV6-5 with TRBJ1-1; no clear D. Sequenced: PBMCs or T cells enriched from blood (not recorded which). This receptor was obtained from a man younger than 45 who had recovered from COVID-19. The CDR3 spells CASHREGWDTEAFF. The DNA for the CDR3 is TGTGCCAGCCATCGGGAGGGCTGGGACACTGAAGCTTTCTTT.